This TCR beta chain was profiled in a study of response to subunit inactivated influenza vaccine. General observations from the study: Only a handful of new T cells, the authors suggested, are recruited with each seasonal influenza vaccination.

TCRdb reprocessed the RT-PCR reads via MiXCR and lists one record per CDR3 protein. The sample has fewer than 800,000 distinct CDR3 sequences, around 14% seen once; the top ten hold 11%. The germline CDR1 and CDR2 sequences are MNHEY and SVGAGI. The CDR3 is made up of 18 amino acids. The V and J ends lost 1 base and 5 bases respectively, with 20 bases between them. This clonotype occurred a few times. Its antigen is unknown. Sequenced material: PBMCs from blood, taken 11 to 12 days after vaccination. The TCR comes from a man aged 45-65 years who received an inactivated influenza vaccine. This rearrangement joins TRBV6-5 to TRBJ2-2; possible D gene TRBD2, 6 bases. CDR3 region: CASSYYGTYAKGTGELFF. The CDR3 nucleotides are TGTGCCAGCAGTTACTACGGGACTTACGCAAAGGGAACCGGGGAGCTGTTTTTT.